The entry below gives a single TCR beta chain sequence along with its context. Its antigen remains unknown. A multiplex PCR was run with 60 Vbeta primers and 13 Jbeta primers. Original handling: Roughly 10 million shared chains were among approximately 87 million unique TCR beta chains counted in a later analysis. Sequencing was performed with immunoSEQ multiplex PCR; in TCRdb, only in-frame clones are kept and a portion is missing. V, J and clone size are taken as reported in that table, and D and trimming were inferred from the DNA itself. The sample includes about 110,000 clones. This entry comes from a study of cytomegalovirus exposure and HLA in healthy donors. On the study more broadly: When roughly 420 donors were genotyped, roughly 80% of them were found to fall in the Caucasian-associated ancestry cluster. Findings and caveats of the study: In the analysis, some V segments, TRBV6-2 and TRBV6-3 included, were excluded as indistinguishable.

Germline CDR1 MNHEY, CDR2 SVGAGI. J lost 1 base, V lost 2 bases, and 5 bases had no gene match. This CDR3 is 15 amino acids long. This clonotype was obtained from a man aged 35 to 55 in good health and CMV-seropositive. The specimen was PBMCs. The V gene is TRBV6-5, the J gene TRBJ2-7, with 7 bases matching TRBD1. The CDR3 here is CASSYGETGSYEQYF. The CDR3, as DNA: TGTGCCAGCAGTTACGGGGAGACAGGGTCCTACGAGCAGTACTTC.